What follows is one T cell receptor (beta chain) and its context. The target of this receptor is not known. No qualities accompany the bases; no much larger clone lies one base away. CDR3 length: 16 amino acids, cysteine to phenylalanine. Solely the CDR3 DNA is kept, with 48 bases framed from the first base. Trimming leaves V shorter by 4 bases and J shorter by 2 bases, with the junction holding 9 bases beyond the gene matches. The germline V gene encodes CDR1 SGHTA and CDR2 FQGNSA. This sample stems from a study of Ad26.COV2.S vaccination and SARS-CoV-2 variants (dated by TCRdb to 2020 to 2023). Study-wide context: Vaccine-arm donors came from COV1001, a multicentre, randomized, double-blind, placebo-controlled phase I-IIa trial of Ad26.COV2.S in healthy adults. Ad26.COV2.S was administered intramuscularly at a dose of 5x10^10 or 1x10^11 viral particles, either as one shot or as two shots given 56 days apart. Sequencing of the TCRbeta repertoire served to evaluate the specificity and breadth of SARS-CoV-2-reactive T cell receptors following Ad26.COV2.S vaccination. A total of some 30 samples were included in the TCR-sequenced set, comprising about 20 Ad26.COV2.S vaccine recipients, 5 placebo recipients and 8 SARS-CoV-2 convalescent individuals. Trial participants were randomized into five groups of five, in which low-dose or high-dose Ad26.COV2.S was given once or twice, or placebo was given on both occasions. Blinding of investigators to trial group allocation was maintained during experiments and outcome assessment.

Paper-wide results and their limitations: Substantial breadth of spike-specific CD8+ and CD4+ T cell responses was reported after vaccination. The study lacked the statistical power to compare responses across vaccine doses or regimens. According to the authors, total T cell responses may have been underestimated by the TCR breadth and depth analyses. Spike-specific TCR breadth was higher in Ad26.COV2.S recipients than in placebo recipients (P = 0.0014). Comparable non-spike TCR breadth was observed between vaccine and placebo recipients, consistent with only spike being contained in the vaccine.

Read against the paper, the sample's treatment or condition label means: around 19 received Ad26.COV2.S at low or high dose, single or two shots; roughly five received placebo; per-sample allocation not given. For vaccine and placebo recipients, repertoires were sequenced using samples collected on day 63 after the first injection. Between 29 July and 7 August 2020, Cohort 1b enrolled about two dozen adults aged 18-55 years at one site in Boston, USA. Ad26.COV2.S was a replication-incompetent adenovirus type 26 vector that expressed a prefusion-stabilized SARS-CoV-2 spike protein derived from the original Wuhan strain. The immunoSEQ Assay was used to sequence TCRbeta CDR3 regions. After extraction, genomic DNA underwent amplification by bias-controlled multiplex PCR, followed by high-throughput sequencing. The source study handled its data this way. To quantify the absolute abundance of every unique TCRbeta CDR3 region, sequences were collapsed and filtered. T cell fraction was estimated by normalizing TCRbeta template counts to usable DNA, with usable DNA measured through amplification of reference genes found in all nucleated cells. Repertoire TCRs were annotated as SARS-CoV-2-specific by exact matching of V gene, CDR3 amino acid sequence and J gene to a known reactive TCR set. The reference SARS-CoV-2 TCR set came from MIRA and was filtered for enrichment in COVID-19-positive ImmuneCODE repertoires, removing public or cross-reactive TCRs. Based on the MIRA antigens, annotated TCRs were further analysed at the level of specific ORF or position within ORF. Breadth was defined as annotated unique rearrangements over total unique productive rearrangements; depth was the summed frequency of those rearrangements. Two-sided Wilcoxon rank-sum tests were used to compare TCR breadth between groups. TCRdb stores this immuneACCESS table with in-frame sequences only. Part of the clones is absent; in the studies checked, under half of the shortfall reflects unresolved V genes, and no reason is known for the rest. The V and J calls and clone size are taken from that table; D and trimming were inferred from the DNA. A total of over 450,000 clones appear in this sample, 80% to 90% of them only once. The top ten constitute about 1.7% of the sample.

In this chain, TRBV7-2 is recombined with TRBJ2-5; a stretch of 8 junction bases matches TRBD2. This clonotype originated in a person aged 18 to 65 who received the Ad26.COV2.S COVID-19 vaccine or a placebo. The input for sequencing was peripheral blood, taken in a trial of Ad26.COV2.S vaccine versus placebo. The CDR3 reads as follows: CASSWVVAGQQETQYF. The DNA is TGTGCCAGCAGCTGGGTGGTAGCGGGACAACAAGAGACCCAGTACTTC.